The rows below give T cell receptor beta chains drawn from one sample of a study of T cells in Graves' hyperthyroidism and ophthalmopathy. TCRdb redid the calling of the multiplex PCR reads with MiXCR, one entry per CDR3 protein. The table has around 690,000 distinct CDR3 sequences, less than 25% seen once. Source material: blood. The receptors derive from a man aged 25 to 40 with Graves' ophthalmopathy. Each CDR3 is given with its conserved first and last residue. A D gene is named only where the DNA matches it firmly. Expanded clones get a size class; other rows say once, few or many, or leave the size out.

.,TRBD2,TRBJ2-1,TRBV2,CASSEVAGGSGEQFF,TGTGCCAGCAGTGAGGTAGCGGGAGGTTCTGGTGAGCAGTTCTTC
few,.,TRBJ2-7,TRBV9,CASSAAGFAYEQYF,TGTGCCAGCAGCGCTGCAGGGTTCGCCTACGAGCAGTACTTC
many,.,TRBJ2-7,TRBV11-3,CASSFSRDGSSSYEQYF,TGTGCCAGCAGCTTTTCAAGGGACGGCAGCAGCTCCTACGAGCAGTACTTC
few,TRBD2,TRBJ2-7,TRBV27,CASSFLGLAGSHYEQYF,TGTGCCAGCAGTTTCCTTGGACTAGCGGGGTCCCACTACGAGCAGTACTTC
.,.,TRBJ2-7,TRBV2,CASKATRDEQYF,TGTGCCAGCAAAGCTACTCGGGATGAGCAGTACTTC
many,TRBD2,TRBJ2-3,TRBV20-1,CSARELAGITDTQYF,TGCAGTGCTAGAGAACTAGCGGGAATCACAGATACGCAGTATTTT
.,TRBD2,TRBJ2-1,TRBV28,CASWASGSNEQFF,TGTGCCAGCTGGGCTAGCGGGAGTAATGAGCAGTTCTTC
few,TRBD2,TRBJ2-1,TRBV19,CASRKATSGSNDNEQFF,TGTGCCAGTAGAAAGGCGACTAGCGGGAGTAACGACAATGAGCAGTTCTTC
few,.,TRBJ1-5,TRBV5-6,CASSLRPGLNQPQHF,TGTGCCAGCAGCTTACGGCCAGGCCTAAATCAGCCCCAGCATTTT
few,.,TRBJ2-2,TRBV13,CASSQGPQNGELFF,TGTGCCAGCAGCCAGGGACCTCAGAACGGGGAGCTGTTTTTT
many,.,TRBJ1-1,TRBV7-2,CASSLAEKNTEAFF,TGTGCCAGCAGCTTAGCAGAGAAGAACACTGAAGCTTTCTTT
few,.,TRBJ2-7,TRBV28,CASSLFKLGTEGTSYEQYF,TGTGCCAGCAGTTTATTTAAGTTGGGTACGGAGGGGACCTCCTACGAGCAGTACTTC
once,.,TRBJ2-1,TRBV6-1,CASSKQHRRDEQFF,TGTGCCAGCAGTAAACAACACAGGCGGGATGAGCAGTTCTTC